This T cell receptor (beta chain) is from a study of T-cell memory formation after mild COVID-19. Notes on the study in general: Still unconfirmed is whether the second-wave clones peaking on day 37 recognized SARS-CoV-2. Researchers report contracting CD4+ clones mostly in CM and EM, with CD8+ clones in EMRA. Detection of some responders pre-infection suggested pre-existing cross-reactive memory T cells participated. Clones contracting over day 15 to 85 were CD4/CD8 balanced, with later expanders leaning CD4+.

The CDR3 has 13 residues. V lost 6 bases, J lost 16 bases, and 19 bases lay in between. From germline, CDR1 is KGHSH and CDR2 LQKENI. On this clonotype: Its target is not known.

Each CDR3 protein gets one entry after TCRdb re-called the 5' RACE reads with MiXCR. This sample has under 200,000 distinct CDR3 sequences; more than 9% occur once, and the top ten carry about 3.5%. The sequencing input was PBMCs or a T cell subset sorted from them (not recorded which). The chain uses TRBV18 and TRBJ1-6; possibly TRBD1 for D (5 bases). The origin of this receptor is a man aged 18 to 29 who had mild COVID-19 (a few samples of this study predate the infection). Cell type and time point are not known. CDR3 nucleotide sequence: TGTGCCAGCTCGTCGACAGCGAGAAAGTCACTCCACTTT. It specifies CASSSTARKSLHF.